This entry describes one TCR beta chain. Profiled with immunoSEQ multiplex PCR; TCRdb holds only in-frame clones, not every one. The table records around 330,000 clones, 67% of them present only once. The germline V and J ends were trimmed by 0 bases and 2 bases, with 14 bases remaining between them. Germline values: CDR1 SGHTA, CDR2 FQGNSA. The CDR3 loop spans 16 amino acids. The data were obtained in a study of cytotoxic CD8 clonotypes in ibrutinib-treated CLL. Study overall: Mean values per sample were a few hundred thousand productive templates and 75,000 to 100,000 productive rearrangements.

The sequences come from PBMCs, collected after 36 months of ibrutinib treatment. V is TRBV7-2 and J is TRBJ2-7; tentative D call: TRBD2 (5 bases). The sequence derives from a human donor with chronic lymphocytic leukemia. This CDR3 is CASSLARRKKTYEQYF. The DNA of the CDR3 is TGTGCCAGCAGCTTAGCGAGGAGGAAAAAAACCTACGAGCAGTACTTC.